This TCR beta chain is from a study of blood T cell repertoires in COVID-19. Profiling relied on immunoSEQ multiplex PCR, and the TCRdb table lists in-frame clones only, not all of them. The sample includes roughly 100,000 clones, roughly 87% of them seen just once. CDR3 length: 16 residues. Germline CDR1 reads WSHSY; CDR2 reads SAAADI. With V trimmed by 2 bases and J by 0 bases, 4 bases remained unmatched. Material: peripheral blood. This chain links TRBV10-2 with TRBJ2-7; TRBD1 matches 10 bases. The sequence was obtained from a man aged 45-65 years in a cohort sampled during active COVID-19. CDR3 amino acids: CASSEGGQGVSYEQYV. CDR3 sequence (DNA): TGCGCCAGCAGTGAGGGAGGACAGGGGGTCTCCTACGAGCAGTACGTC.